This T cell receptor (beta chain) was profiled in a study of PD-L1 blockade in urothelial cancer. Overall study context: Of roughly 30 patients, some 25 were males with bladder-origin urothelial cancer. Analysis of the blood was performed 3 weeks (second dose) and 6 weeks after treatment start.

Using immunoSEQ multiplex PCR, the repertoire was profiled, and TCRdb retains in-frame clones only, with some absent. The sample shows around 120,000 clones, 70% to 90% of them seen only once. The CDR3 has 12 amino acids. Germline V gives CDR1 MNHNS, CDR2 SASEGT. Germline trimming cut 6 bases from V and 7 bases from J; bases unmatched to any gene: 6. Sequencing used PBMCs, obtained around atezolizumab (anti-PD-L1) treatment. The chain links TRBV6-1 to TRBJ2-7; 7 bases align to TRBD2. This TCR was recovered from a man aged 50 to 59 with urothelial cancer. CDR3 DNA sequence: TGTGCCAGCAGGTCTGGGGGAGGGGAGCAGTACTTC. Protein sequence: CASRSGGGEQYF.